The 11 T cell receptor beta chains below all came from one sample that was sequenced in a study of blood T cell repertoires in COVID-19 (TCRdb year 2020). Library preparation employed the immunoSEQ multiplex PCR assay. TCRdb mirrors the immuneACCESS table, restricted to in-frame sequences. Some clones are absent from its copies; in checked studies, under half trace to an unresolved V gene, and the reason for the others is unknown. In all, the sample holds roughly 80,000 clones, and roughly 87% of those were seen once. The leading ten clones occupy nearly 5% of the sample. Material for sequencing was peripheral blood. These receptors originate from an elderly woman with active or convalescent COVID-19.

This clone is a singleton in its sample. V and J are TRBV6-5 and TRBJ1-2; D not resolved. The CDR3 totals 12 residues. Trimming cost V 6 bases and J 7 bases, with 12 bases left between them. Germline CDR1 and CDR2: MNHEY and SVGAGI. CDR3: CASSPGIGGYTF. The CDR3 DNA reads as TGTGCCAGCAGCCCCGGGATTGGTGGCTACACCTTC.

This chain uses TRBV19 with TRBJ2-2; 8 bases agree with TRBD2. With V trimmed by 4 bases and J by 6 bases, 4 bases remained unmatched. Germline V lookup: CDR1 LNHDA, CDR2 SQIVND (reference sequence). The CDR3 is 14 residues long. The CDR3 DNA is TGTGCCAGTAGTACGGGACTAGAAGCCGGGGAGCTGTTTTTT. It codes for CASSTGLEAGELFF.

This clone has more than one count but fewer than ten. The chain employs TRBV7-2 and TRBJ1-1; 11 bases match TRBD1. This CDR3 spans 15 amino acids. The V and J ends lost 5 bases and 5 bases, in that order; junction bases with no gene match: 7. Germline lookup yields CDR1 SGHTA and CDR2 FQGNSA. The CDR3 here is CASSKGTGGRTEAFF. Here the CDR3 DNA reads TGTGCCAGCAGCAAAGGGACAGGGGGGAGGACTGAAGCTTTCTTT.

V and J are TRBV18 and TRBJ1-2; D remains ambiguous. The CDR3 extends over 15 amino acids. Germline loops: CDR1 KGHSH, CDR2 LQKENI. Trimming removed 2 bases at V and 2 bases at J, with 12 bases between. The CDR3 is CASSPEGTPNYGYTF. In nucleotides, the CDR3 is TGTGCCAGCTCACCAGAGGGCACACCAAACTATGGCTACACCTTC.

In this sample, this clone turned up once. J is TRBJ1-1 and V is TRBV7-6; D uncertain. V was cut by 8 bases and J by 2 bases, with 9 bases left in between. This CDR3 contains 12 residues. Germline-derived CDR1 and CDR2 are SGHVS and FNYEAQ. The CDR3 loop is CASAAGNTEAFF. CDR3 nucleotides: TGTGCCAGCGCAGCGGGTAACACTGAAGCTTTCTTT.

This sequence joins TRBV2 and TRBJ1-1, with 9 bases fitting TRBD1. V dropped 6 bases and J dropped 0; count of bases not matched to a gene: 5. Germline CDR1 is SNHLY and CDR2 is FYNNEI. The CDR3 totals 15 residues. The DNA of the CDR3 is TGTGCCAGCAGCCTACAGGGGGCGGTGAACACTGAAGCTTTCTTT. It yields the protein CASSLQGAVNTEAFF.

The rearrangement links TRBV18 to TRBJ2-7; 8 bases line up with TRBD1. Per germline, CDR1 KGHSH and CDR2 LQKENI. The J segment lost 4 bases and the V segment lost 3 bases, leaving 8 bases of the junction unmatched. The CDR3 has 15 residues. CDR3 coding DNA: TGTGCCAGCTCACCTGGACAGGGAGGTGGATACGAGCAGTACTTC. It specifies CASSPGQGGGYEQYF. Variable domain in full (rest from reference TRBV18 and TRBJ2-7): NAGVMQNPRHLVRRRGQEARLRCSPMKGHSHVYWYRQLPEEGLKFMVYLQKENIIDESGMPKERFSAEFPKEGPSILRIQQVVRGDSAAYFCASSPGQGGGYEQYFGPGTRLTVT.

The chain has TRBV6-1 and TRBJ2-1; possibly TRBD2 for D (5 bases). Germline lookup yields CDR1 MNHNS and CDR2 SASEGT. Trimming cost V 2 bases and J 4 bases, with 12 bases left between them. The CDR3 runs 15 residues. In DNA, the CDR3 is TGTGCCAGCAGTGAAAATGGAGGCGTTTACAATGAGCAGTTCTTC. Translation: CASSENGGVYNEQFF.

The V call is TRBV29-1, the J call TRBJ2-7, with D possibly being TRBD2 (5 bases). Germline CDR1 and CDR2: SQVTM and ANQGSEA. The V end lost 7 bases, the J end lost 0 bases, and 13 bases lay between the germline ends. The CDR3 totals 13 residues. This chain's CDR3 is CSAKDSSSYEQYF. CDR3 nucleotides: TGCAGCGCAAAGGACTCTTCCTCCTACGAGCAGTACTTC.

The chain uses TRBV12-1 and TRBJ2-7; the table's TRBD1 call for D was not verified on the DNA. TRBV12-1 is a pseudogene segment. This CDR3 region has 19 residues. CDR3: CASSRPELRGGLRAYEQYF. As DNA, the CDR3 is TGTGCCAGCAGCCGGCCGGAACTAAGAGGGGGCCTAAGGGCATACGAGCAGTACTTC.

The gene calls are TRBV19 and TRBJ1-2, with TRBD1 identical over 9 bases. The V segment lost 5 bases and the J segment 4 bases; nucleotides outside the gene matches: 8. In germline, CDR1 is LNHDA, CDR2 SQIVND (reference sequence). The CDR3 length is 15 residues. DNA of the CDR3: TGTGCCAGTAGTCCAGTCCCGGGACAGGGCTATGGCTACACCTTC. Translation gives CASSPVPGQGYGYTF.